Sequencing of this TCR beta chain was carried out in a study of blood T cell repertoires in COVID-19. Looking at the study overall: The origin of the acute and convalescent COVID-19 samples was the United States, Italy and Spain. The cDNA or gDNA used as material had been derived from T cells, B-cell-depleted T cells, or PBMCs.

Germline V gene data show CDR1 as SQVTM and CDR2 as ANQGSEA. The V and J ends lost 6 bases and 4 bases respectively, with 12 bases between them. The CDR3 spans 12 residues. As originally analysed: For nucleated cells, counts were estimated from reference gene primer amplification. Assay: immunoSEQ multiplex PCR; the TCRdb copy retains only in-frame clones and omits some. V and J calls plus clone size are reproduced from that table; the DNA served to infer D and trimming. The top ten clones hold around 5.5% of a sample with approximately 190,000 clones, roughly four fifths of them seen once. What was sequenced was peripheral blood. The receptor's source is a woman between 70 and 85 years old with active or convalescent COVID-19. The J gene is TRBJ1-2, the V gene TRBV29-1; D is undetermined. CDR3 loop: CSVSEGGYGYTF. The CDR3, as DNA: TGCAGCGTATCGGAGGGAGGCTATGGCTACACCTTC.